The present entry profiles one T cell receptor (beta chain) with its context. The entirety of the isolated RNA underwent reverse transcription, so expressed TCRB transcripts were sequenced. Method: immunoSEQ multiplex PCR; TCRdb's copy keeps in-frame clones and lacks some. Among about 270,000 clones listed, roughly 15% were seen once. This record comes from a study of beta chain features in type 1 diabetes. The germline V gene encodes CDR1 SEHNR and CDR2 FQNEAQ (reference sequence). The CDR3 covers 16 residues. Trimming took off 5 bases at V and 8 bases at J, with 21 bases between the two ends. The origin of this receptor is a woman in her thirties or forties in good health. The sequencing sample was made of naive CD4+ T cells from blood. The chain combines TRBV7-9 with TRBJ1-4; no clear D. CDR3 in amino acids: CASSPPGRPEGEKLFF. DNA of the CDR3: TGTGCCAGCAGCCCTCCTGGACGGCCGGAGGGCGAAAAACTGTTTTTT.